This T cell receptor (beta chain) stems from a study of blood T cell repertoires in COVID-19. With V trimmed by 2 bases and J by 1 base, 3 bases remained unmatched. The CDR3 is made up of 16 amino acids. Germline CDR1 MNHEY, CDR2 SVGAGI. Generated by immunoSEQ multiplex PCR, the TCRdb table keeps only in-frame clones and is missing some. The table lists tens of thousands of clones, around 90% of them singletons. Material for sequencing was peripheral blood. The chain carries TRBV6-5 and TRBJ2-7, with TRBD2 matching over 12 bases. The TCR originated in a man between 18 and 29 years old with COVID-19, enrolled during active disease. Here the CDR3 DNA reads TGTGCCAGCAGTTACGCGGGACTAGCGGGTTCCTACGAGCAGTACTTC. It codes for CASSYAGLAGSYEQYF.